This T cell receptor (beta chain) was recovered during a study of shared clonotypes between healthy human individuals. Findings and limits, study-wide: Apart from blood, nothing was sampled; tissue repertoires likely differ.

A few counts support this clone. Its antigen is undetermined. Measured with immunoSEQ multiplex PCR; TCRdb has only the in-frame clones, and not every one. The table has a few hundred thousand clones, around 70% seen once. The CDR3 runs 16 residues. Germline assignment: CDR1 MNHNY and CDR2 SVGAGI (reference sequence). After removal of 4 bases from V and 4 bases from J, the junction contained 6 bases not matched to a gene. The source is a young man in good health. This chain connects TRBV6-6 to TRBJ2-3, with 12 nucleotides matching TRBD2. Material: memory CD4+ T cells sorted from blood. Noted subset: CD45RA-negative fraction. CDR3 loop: CASSSLAGGVSDTQYF. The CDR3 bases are TGTGCCAGCAGTTCGCTAGCGGGAGGGGTCTCAGATACGCAGTATTTT.